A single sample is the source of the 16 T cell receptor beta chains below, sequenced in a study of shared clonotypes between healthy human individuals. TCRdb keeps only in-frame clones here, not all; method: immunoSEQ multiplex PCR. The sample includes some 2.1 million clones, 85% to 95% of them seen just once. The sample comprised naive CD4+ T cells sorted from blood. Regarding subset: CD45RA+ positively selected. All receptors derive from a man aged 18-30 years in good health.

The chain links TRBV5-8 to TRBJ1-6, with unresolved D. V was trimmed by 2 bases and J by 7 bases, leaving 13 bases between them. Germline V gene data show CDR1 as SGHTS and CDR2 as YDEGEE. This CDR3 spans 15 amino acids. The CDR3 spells CASSFYVIENSPLHF. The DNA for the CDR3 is TGTGCCAGCAGCTTTTACGTCATAGAAAATTCACCCCTCCACTTT.

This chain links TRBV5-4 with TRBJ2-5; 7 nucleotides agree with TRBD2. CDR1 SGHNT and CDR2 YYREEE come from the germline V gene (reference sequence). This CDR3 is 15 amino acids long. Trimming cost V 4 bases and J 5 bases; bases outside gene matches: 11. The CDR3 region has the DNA TGTGCCAGCAGCCCCAGCCCGACTAGCTTCGAGACCCAGTACTTC. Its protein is CASSPSPTSFETQYF.

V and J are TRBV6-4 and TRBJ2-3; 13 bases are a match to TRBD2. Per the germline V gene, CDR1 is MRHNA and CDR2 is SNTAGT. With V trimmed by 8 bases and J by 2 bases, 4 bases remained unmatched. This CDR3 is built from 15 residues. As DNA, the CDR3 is TGTGCCAGCCGGACTAGCGGGAGTCACACAGATACGCAGTATTTT. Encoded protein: CASRTSGSHTDTQYF.

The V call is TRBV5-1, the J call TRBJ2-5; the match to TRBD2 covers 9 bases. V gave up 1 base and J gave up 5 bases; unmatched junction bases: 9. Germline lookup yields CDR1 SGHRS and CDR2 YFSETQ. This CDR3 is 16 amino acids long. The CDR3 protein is CASSLTLAGGGETQYF. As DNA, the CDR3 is TGCGCCAGCAGCTTGACACTAGCGGGCGGTGGGGAGACCCAGTACTTC.

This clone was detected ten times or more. As DNA, the CDR3 is TGTGCCAGCTCGTGGACAGGGTCGACTGAAGCTTTCTTT. This encodes CASSWTGSTEAFF. The genes are TRBV18 and TRBJ1-1, with 8 positions matching TRBD1. CDR3 size: 13 residues. V shed 6 bases and J 5 bases; nucleotides not matched to a gene: 5. Germline V gene sequence: CDR1 KGHSH, CDR2 LQKENI.

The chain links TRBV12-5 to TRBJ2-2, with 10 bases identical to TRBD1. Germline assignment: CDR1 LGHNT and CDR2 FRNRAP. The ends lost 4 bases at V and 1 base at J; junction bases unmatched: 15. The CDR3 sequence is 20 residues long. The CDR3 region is CASGSFPGTGVKMNTGELFF. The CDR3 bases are TGTGCTAGTGGTTCCTTCCCCGGGACAGGGGTCAAGATGAACACCGGGGAGCTGTTTTTT.

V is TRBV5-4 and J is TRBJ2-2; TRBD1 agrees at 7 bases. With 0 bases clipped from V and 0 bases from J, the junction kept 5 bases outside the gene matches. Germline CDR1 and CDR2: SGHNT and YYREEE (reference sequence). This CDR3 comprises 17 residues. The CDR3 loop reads CASSLDDRAANTGELFF. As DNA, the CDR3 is TGTGCCAGCAGCTTGGACGACAGGGCCGCGAACACCGGGGAGCTGTTTTTT.

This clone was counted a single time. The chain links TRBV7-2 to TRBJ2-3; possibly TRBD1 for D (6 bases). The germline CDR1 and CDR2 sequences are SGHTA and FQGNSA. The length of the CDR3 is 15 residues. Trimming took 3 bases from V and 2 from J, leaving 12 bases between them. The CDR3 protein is CASSLSGQTTDTQYF. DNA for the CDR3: TGTGCCAGCAGCTTGAGTGGACAGACCACAGATACGCAGTATTTT.

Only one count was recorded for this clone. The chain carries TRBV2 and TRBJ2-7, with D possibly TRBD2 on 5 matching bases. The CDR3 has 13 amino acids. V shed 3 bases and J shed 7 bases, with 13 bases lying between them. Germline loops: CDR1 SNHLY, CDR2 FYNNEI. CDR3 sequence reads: CASSESAVGEQYF. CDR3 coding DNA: TGTGCCAGCAGTGAGTCAGCGGTAGGGGAGCAGTACTTC. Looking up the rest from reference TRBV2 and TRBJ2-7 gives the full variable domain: EPEVTQTPSHQVTQMGQEVILRCVPISNHLYFYWYRQILGQKVEFLVSFYNNEISEKSEIFDDQFSVERPDGSNFTLKIRSTKLEDSAMYFCASSESAVGEQYFGPGTRLTVT.

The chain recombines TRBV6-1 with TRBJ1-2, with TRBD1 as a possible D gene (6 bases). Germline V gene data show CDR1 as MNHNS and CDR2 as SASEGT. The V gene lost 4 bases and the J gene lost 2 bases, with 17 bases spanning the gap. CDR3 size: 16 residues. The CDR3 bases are TGTGCCAGCAGTGGCCGGGGGGGGGCCCTAAACTATGGCTACACCTTC. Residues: CASSGRGGALNYGYTF.

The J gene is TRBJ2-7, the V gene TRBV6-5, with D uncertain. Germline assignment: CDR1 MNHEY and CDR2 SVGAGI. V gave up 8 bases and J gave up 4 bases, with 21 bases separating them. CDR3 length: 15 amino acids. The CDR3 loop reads CASSSRALGYYEQYF. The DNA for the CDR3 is TGTGCCAGCTCGTCCCGGGCCCTAGGATATTACGAGCAGTACTTC.

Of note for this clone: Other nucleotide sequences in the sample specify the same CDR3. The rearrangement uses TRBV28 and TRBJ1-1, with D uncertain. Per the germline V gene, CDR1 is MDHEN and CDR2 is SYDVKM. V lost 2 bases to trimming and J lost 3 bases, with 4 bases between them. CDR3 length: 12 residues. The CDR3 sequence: CASSLGYTEAFF. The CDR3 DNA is TGTGCCAGCAGTTTAGGGTACACTGAAGCTTTCTTT.

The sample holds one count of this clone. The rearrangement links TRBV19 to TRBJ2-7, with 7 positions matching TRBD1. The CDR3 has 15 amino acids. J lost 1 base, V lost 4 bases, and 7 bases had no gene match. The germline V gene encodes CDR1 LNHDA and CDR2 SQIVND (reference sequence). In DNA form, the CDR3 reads TGTGCCAGTAGTAGCCCGGGACAGAAGTCCTACGAGCAGTACTTC. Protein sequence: CASSSPGQKSYEQYF.

CDR3 bases: TGTGCCAGCAGCTTAGACCGGCAGCCCTACAATGAGCAGTTCTTC. Residues: CASSLDRQPYNEQFF. This chain uses TRBV11-2 with TRBJ2-1; no definite D call. Deletions cut 0 bases from V and 2 bases from J, with 8 bases between. This CDR3 is built from 15 residues. From germline, CDR1 is SGHAT and CDR2 FQNNGV.

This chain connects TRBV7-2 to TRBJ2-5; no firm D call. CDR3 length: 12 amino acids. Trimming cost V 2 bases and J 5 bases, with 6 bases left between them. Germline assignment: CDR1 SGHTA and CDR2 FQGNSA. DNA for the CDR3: TGTGCCAGCAGCTTAAGCAGGGAGACCCAGTACTTC. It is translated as CASSLSRETQYF.

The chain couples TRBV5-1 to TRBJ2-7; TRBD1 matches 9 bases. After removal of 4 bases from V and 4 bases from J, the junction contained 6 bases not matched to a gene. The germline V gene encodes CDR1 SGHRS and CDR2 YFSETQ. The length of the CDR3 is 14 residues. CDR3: CASSPGQGFYEQYF. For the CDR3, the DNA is TGCGCCAGCAGCCCGGGACAGGGATTTTACGAGCAGTACTTC.